This entry is about one TCR beta chain. Looked up from germline, CDR1 is SNHLY and CDR2 is FYNNEI. This CDR3 contains 14 residues. Trimming pared 4 bases from V and 3 bases from J, leaving 13 bases between. This record comes from a study of shared clonotypes between healthy human individuals. Sequenced by immunoSEQ multiplex PCR; TCRdb stores in-frame clones only, minus some. The repertoire has about 2 million clones, around 96% of them found once; the top ten carry roughly 1%. CD8 cells regarded as naive lacked CD45RO, were positively chosen for CCR7, and omitted terminally differentiated effector memory CD45RA+ cells.

Sequenced input: naive CD8+ T cells sorted from blood. The clonotype was recovered from a young man in good health. J is TRBJ2-7 and V is TRBV2; the D gene is possibly TRBD2 (5 bases). In nucleotides, the CDR3 is TGTGCCAGCAGTGTAGAAGGACTCCTCTACGAGCAGTACTTC. Its translation: CASSVEGLLYEQYF.